What follows are 21 T cell receptor beta chains derived from one specimen sequenced in a study of OX40 agonist ivuxolimab in advanced cancers. Assay: immunoSEQ multiplex PCR; the TCRdb copy retains only in-frame clones and omits some. Of roughly 80,000 clones in the sample, roughly 87% were seen once. The sequencing used CD4+ or CD8+ T cells sorted from blood, collected in a trial of the OX40 agonist ivuxolimab. These receptors originate from an adult with an advanced solid tumor such as melanoma, head and neck, liver or kidney cancer.

J is TRBJ2-1 and V is TRBV6-5; D remains unclear. The CDR3 has 13 residues. Between the trimmed V and J ends, which lost 6 bases and 14 bases, there was a span of 20 bases. From germline, CDR1 is MNHEY and CDR2 SVGAGI. The CDR3 spells CASSVFQDRSKFF. CDR3 DNA: TGTGCCAGCAGCGTCTTTCAGGACCGCTCTAAGTTCTTC.

The chain combines TRBV5-1 with TRBJ2-7; D is perhaps TRBD2 (6 bases). The CDR3 spans 14 residues. Between the trimmed V and J ends, which lost 0 bases and 5 bases, there was a span of 12 bases. CDR1 is SGHRS and CDR2 is YFSETQ in the germline V gene. This CDR3 is CASSLVGVADEQYF. The CDR3 DNA reads as TGCGCCAGCAGCTTGGTCGGGGTAGCGGACGAGCAGTACTTC.

V and J are TRBV6-1 and TRBJ2-7; D unclear. Germline loops: CDR1 MNHNS, CDR2 SASEGT. CDR3 length: 14 amino acids. Trimming took off 5 bases at V and 2 bases at J, with 13 bases between the two ends. Written as DNA, the CDR3 is TGTGCCAGCAGTATGTTAGGTCCAGCCTACGAGCAGTACTTC. This sequence encodes CASSMLGPAYEQYF.

The chain recombines TRBV19 with TRBJ2-5; D ambiguous. The DNA end is a closer match to TRBJ2-7, so the J assignment may be wrong. The CDR3 totals 15 residues. Germline-derived CDR1 and CDR2 are LNHDA and SQIVND (reference sequence). The DNA for the CDR3 is TGTGCCAGTAGTATAGGTGGAAGCCCTGGACACGAGCAGTACTTC. The encoded protein is CASSIGGSPGHEQYF.

This chain joins TRBV5-1 and TRBJ2-5; 8 bases agree with TRBD2. Germline V gives CDR1 SGHRS, CDR2 YFSETQ. V trimming: 4 bases; J trimming: 5 bases; junction bases outside the gene matches: 10. This CDR3 is 15 amino acids long. The CDR3 DNA reads TGCGCCAGCAGCCAGGACGGGGGGGCCGGGGAGACCCAGTACTTC. Residues: CASSQDGGAGETQYF. The full variable domain, with the rest looked up from reference TRBV5-1 and TRBJ2-5, is KAGVTQTPRYLIKTRGQQVTLSCSPISGHRSVSWYQQTPGQGLQFLFEYFSETQRNKGNFPGRFSGRQFSNSRSEMNVSTLELGDSALYLCASSQDGGAGETQYFGPGTRLLVL.

The chain combines TRBV9 with TRBJ2-3; the match to TRBD2 covers 11 bases. Germline V gene lookup returns CDR1 SGDLS and CDR2 YYNGEE. CDR3 size: 18 residues. Trimming cost V 0 bases and J 0 bases; bases outside gene matches: 6. The CDR3, as DNA: TGTGCCAGCAGCGTAGCGCTAGCGGGGGGTCATAGCACAGATACGCAGTATTTT. Residues: CASSVALAGGHSTDTQYF. Supplemented by reference TRBV9 and TRBJ2-3, the full variable domain reads DSGVTQTPKHLITATGQRVTLRCSPRSGDLSVYWYQQSLDQGLQFLIQYYNGEERAKGNILERFSAQQFPDLHSELNLSSLELGDSALYFCASSVALAGGHSTDTQYFGPGTRLTVL.

The chain recombines TRBV27 with TRBJ1-1, with 7 bases fitting TRBD1. This CDR3 has 13 amino acids. The junction had 2 bases not matched to a gene; V was cut back by 6 bases and J by 1 base. In germline, CDR1 is MNHEY, CDR2 SMNVEV (reference sequence). The CDR3 loop reads CASSWDRNTEAFF. The CDR3 nucleotides read TGTGCCAGCAGCTGGGACAGGAACACTGAAGCTTTCTTT.

About this clone: The germline gene is not matched at one end of the junction; a read error may be the cause. The gene calls are TRBV30 and TRBJ2-1; no clear D. This CDR3 spans 14 amino acids. The germline V gene has CDR1 GTSNPN and CDR2 SVGIG (reference sequence). CDR3 in amino acids: CAWSTGASSNEQFF. CDR3 DNA sequence: TGTGCCTGGAGTACGGGTGCCTCCTCCAATGAGCAGTTCTTC.

As for this clone: Sequence at one end of the junction differs from germline and may be a read error. This sample also contains other DNA sequences that code for the same CDR3. The chain carries TRBV15 and TRBJ2-6; either TRBD1 or TRBD2 may fit D (5 bases each). The CDR3 consists of 15 residues. CDR1 LNHNV and CDR2 YYDKDF come from the germline V gene (reference sequence). The CDR3, as DNA: TGTGCCACCAGCAGAGAGGGCTCCGGGGCCAACGTCCTGACCTTC. Translated, it gives CATSREGSGANVLTF.

Written as DNA, the CDR3 is TGCGCCAGCAGCCAAGATGGACTAGCGGGGTCTGAGCAGTTCTTC. The encoded protein is CASSQDGLAGSEQFF. The chain uses TRBV4-3 and TRBJ2-1; 12 nucleotides align to TRBD2. CDR3 size: 15 residues. Germline-derived CDR1 and CDR2 are LGHNA and YSLEER. With 0 bases clipped from V and 9 bases from J, the junction kept 3 bases outside the gene matches.

The chain couples TRBV5-4 to TRBJ2-7, with 8 bases fitting TRBD1. V shed 3 bases, J shed 0 bases, and the junction held 5 bases outside the gene matches. Germline assignment: CDR1 SGHNT and CDR2 YYREEE (reference sequence). The CDR3 extends over 15 amino acids. In nucleotides, the CDR3 is TGTGCCAGCAGCTCGGGACAGGCGGACTCCTACGAGCAGTACTTC. Residues: CASSSGQADSYEQYF.

This clone is a singleton in its sample. The chain combines TRBV18 with TRBJ2-1, with TRBD2 matching over 15 bases. The CDR3 has 18 amino acids. With V trimmed by 3 bases and J by 0 bases, 3 bases remained unmatched. The germline CDR1 and CDR2 sequences are KGHSH and LQKENI. In DNA form, the CDR3 reads TGTGCCAGCTCACCTGGGACTAGCGGGGGGAGCTCCTACAATGAGCAGTTCTTC. Protein sequence: CASSPGTSGGSSYNEQFF.

The chain combines TRBV12-5 with TRBJ1-6, with TRBD1 matching 10 bases. Germline trimming cut 4 bases from V and 7 bases from J; bases unmatched to any gene: 16. This CDR3 has 19 residues. Looked up from germline, CDR1 is LGHNT and CDR2 is FRNRAP. This CDR3 reads CASGSGGQGSAIKNSPLHF. DNA for the CDR3: TGTGCTAGTGGTTCGGGGGGACAGGGGTCAGCCATTAAGAATTCACCCCTCCACTTT.

The V gene is TRBV7-9, the J gene TRBJ2-1, with 11 bases aligning to TRBD2. With 6 bases clipped from V and 8 bases from J, the junction kept 9 bases outside the gene matches. The CDR3 is 15 amino acids. Germline V CDR1 and CDR2: SEHNR, FQNEAQ (reference sequence). CDR3 sequence (DNA): TGTGCCAGCAGTCCGCGTAGCGGGGGGGCTCATGAGCAGTTCTTC. Residues: CASSPRSGGAHEQFF.

The rearrangement uses TRBV7-2 and TRBJ2-5; D is unresolved. The V gene lost 5 bases and the J gene lost 5 bases, with 15 bases spanning the gap. This CDR3 contains 14 residues. Germline lookup yields CDR1 SGHTA and CDR2 FQGNSA. The CDR3 DNA is TGTGCCAGCAGCCCCGGATGGGCGCAGGAGACCCAGTACTTC. Protein sequence: CASSPGWAQETQYF.

This chain connects TRBV6-1 to TRBJ2-7, with unresolved D. Trimming took 2 bases from V and 3 from J, leaving 5 bases between them. Germline V CDR1 and CDR2: MNHNS, SASEGT. CDR3 length equals 12 residues. CDR3 in DNA: TGTGCCAGCAGTGAATCCGGCTACGAGCAGTACTTC. This gives the protein CASSESGYEQYF.

V gene TRBV7-2 combines with J gene TRBJ2-5; D is ambiguous. From germline, CDR1 is SGHTA and CDR2 FQGNSA. This CDR3 is 13 amino acids long. V gave up 2 bases and J gave up 3 bases, with 7 bases separating them. The CDR3 DNA is TGTGCCAGCAGCTTATCCAGAGAAGAGACCCAGTACTTC. Protein sequence: CASSLSREETQYF.

The chain links TRBV4-2 to TRBJ2-5; no firm D call. CDR1 LGHNA and CDR2 YNFKEQ come from the germline V gene. V was cut by 1 base and J by 5 bases, with 11 bases left in between. The CDR3 is made up of 14 amino acids. CDR3 in amino acids: CASSQVTASETQYF. The CDR3 DNA follows: TGTGCCAGCAGCCAAGTGACTGCTTCGGAGACCCAGTACTTC.

The J gene is TRBJ2-1, the V gene TRBV4-3; possible D gene TRBD1, 6 bases. Germline CDR1 LGHNA, CDR2 YSLEER. The CDR3 has 15 residues. Trimming took off 0 bases at V and 8 bases at J, with 14 bases between the two ends. CDR3 amino acids: CASSQDSQGRDEQFF. The CDR3, as DNA: TGCGCCAGCAGCCAAGATTCACAGGGAAGGGATGAGCAGTTCTTC.

This CDR3 is CASSMQTGLQDTQHF. The CDR3 DNA reads as TGTGCCAGCAGCATGCAAACAGGGCTTCAGGACACCCAGCATTTT. The J gene is TRBJ1-5, the V gene TRBV4-2; possible D gene TRBD1, 6 bases. The ends were cut back, 5 bases at V and 11 bases at J, with 22 bases in the middle. The CDR3 extends over 15 amino acids. CDR1 and CDR2 from the germline V gene are LGHNA and YNFKEQ.

The chain carries TRBV11-2 and TRBJ1-3, with 11 positions matching TRBD1. The J segment lost 4 bases and the V segment lost 4 bases, leaving 12 bases of the junction unmatched. The germline gives CDR1 SGHAT, CDR2 FQNNGV. There are 18 residues in the CDR3. The CDR3, as DNA: TGTGCCAGCAGCTCCATCTTTCGGACAGGGGGCGGCGGAAACACCATATATTTT. The encoded protein is CASSSIFRTGGGGNTIYF.